These 11 T cell receptor beta chains share one sample of origin, sequenced in a study of HIV-infected patients and healthy controls. Alpha and beta constant-region primers primed reverse transcription of about 0.5 ug RNA. Each of the alpha and beta chains got its own library through chain-specific third strand synthesis with indices. TCRdb called the 5' RACE reads again in MiXCR, with one record for every CDR3 protein. The table includes around 5,000 distinct CDR3 sequences, 20% to 25% detected once. Antiretroviral therapy had run roughly three months, about 14 weeks, before follow-up blood collection. All unsorted peripheral T cells were captured because whole blood was used without fractionation. The starting material was blood, obtained during antiretroviral therapy. These receptors all come from an adult with HIV infection.

This clonotype is large in the sample. This chain links TRBV4-2 with TRBJ1-1; D is uncertain. This CDR3 contains 14 residues. Germline V CDR1 and CDR2: LGHNA, YNFKEQ. Trimming took off 3 bases at V and 5 bases at J, with 13 bases between the two ends. The CDR3 DNA follows: TGTGCCAGCAGCCAGGACTCAGAAAGGACTGAAGCTTTCTTT. This sequence encodes CASSQDSERTEAFF.

Many counts were recorded for this clonotype. The V gene is TRBV7-9, the J gene TRBJ2-2, with D perhaps matching TRBD2 (6 bases). V was trimmed by 5 bases and J by 6 bases, leaving 25 bases between them. CDR1 is SEHNR and CDR2 is FQNEAQ in the germline V gene (reference sequence). CDR3 length: 18 amino acids. The CDR3 protein is CASSPLGGRDPDPGELFF. The CDR3 bases are TGTGCCAGCAGCCCCCTCGGGGGAAGGGACCCTGACCCCGGGGAGCTGTTTTTT.

DNA for the CDR3: TGCAGCTCCAGGGGGCGAAGCACAGATACGCAGTATTTT. Translated, it gives CSSRGRSTDTQYF. The gene calls are TRBV29-1 and TRBJ2-3, with 8 bases that match TRBD1. Germline CDR1 SQVTM, CDR2 ANQGSEA. V trimming: 8 bases; J trimming: 0 bases; junction bases outside the gene matches: 4. The CDR3 extends over 13 amino acids.

The sample holds a few counts of this clonotype. The gene calls are TRBV4-2 and TRBJ2-3; no reliable D call. Germline V gene sequence: CDR1 LGHNA, CDR2 YNFKEQ. The CDR3 runs to 13 residues. V was shortened by 0 bases and J by 14 bases, with 15 bases between the two germline ends. DNA for the CDR3: TGTGCCAGCAGCCAAGATTTGGACCCTAGACCGTATTTT. Protein product: CASSQDLDPRPYF.

By share of the sample, this clonotype is medium-sized. V is TRBV27 and J is TRBJ1-5, with a tentative D call TRBD1 (5 bases). Germline CDR1 reads MNHEY; CDR2 reads SMNVEV (reference sequence). Trimming pared 4 bases from V and 5 bases from J, leaving 15 bases between. CDR3 length: 15 amino acids. CDR3 amino acids: CASSWGNRFDQPQHF. Here the CDR3 DNA reads TGTGCCAGCAGTTGGGGGAATCGGTTCGATCAGCCCCAGCATTTT.

This clonotype was detected ten times or more. The chain uses TRBV6-2 or TRBV6-3 and TRBJ2-5; TRBD2 is a possible D gene (6 bases). The ends were cut back, 2 bases at V and 4 bases at J, with 17 bases in the middle. The CDR3 covers 16 residues. Germline loops: CDR1 MNHEY, CDR2 SVGEGT. CDR3 in DNA: TGTGCCAGCAGTTACCGGAGGGCCGGGGTAGCAGAGACCCAGTACTTC. Translated: CASSYRRAGVAETQYF.

Within the sample, this clonotype is medium-sized. The gene calls are TRBV6-2 or TRBV6-3 and TRBJ1-2; no reliable D call. CDR3 length: 12 residues. Trimming cost V 4 bases and J 4 bases, with 7 bases left between them. Germline V gene sequence: CDR1 MNHEY, CDR2 SVGEGT. Written as DNA, the CDR3 is TGTGCCAGCAGTTTGAGTGCCTATGGCTACACCTTC. Its protein is CASSLSAYGYTF.

Judged by abundance, this clonotype is medium-sized (0.01 to 0.1%). Here the CDR3 reads CASSFSVSLLEQYF. The CDR3 bases are TGTGCCAGCAGCTTTAGCGTGAGCCTCCTCGAGCAGTACTTC. The V call is TRBV7-8, the J call TRBJ2-7, with D possibly matching TRBD2 (5 bases). The CDR3 consists of 14 residues. Germline assignment: CDR1 SGHVS and CDR2 FQNEAQ. Deletions cut 3 bases from V and 6 bases from J, with 15 bases between.

On this clonotype itself: A much larger clone lies a single base off, so this may be a read error. Because it lacks the conserved phenylalanine or tryptophan at the end, this CDR3 is likely a read error. This rearrangement joins TRBV10-3 to TRBJ2-7, with unresolved D. Germline assignment: CDR1 ENHRY and CDR2 SYGVKD. The V gene lost 4 bases and the J gene lost 0 bases, with 19 bases spanning the gap. The CDR3 is made up of 17 amino acids. The CDR3 protein is CAISGGSAGLSSYEQYY. In DNA, the CDR3 is TGTGCCATCAGTGGCGGCTCGGCAGGTTTAAGCTCCTACGAGCAGTACTAC.

This clonotype was seen only once. This may arise from a read error, as a much more abundant clone is one base away. The chain uses TRBV5-1 and TRBJ2-1; D remains ambiguous. Germline-derived CDR1 and CDR2 are SGHRS and YFSETQ. V was clipped by 0 bases and J by 9 bases, with 10 bases between them. The CDR3 has 13 amino acids. CDR3 bases: TGCGCCAGCAGCTTGGCCCTGTGGGGTGAGCAGTTCTTC. Amino acids: CASSLALWGEQFF.

This clonotype is labeled medium-sized (0.01 to 0.1%). This rearrangement joins TRBV7-9 to TRBJ2-1; tentatively, D is TRBD2 (5 bases). Germline-derived CDR1 and CDR2 are SEHNR and FQNEAQ (reference sequence). V dropped 6 bases and J dropped 3 bases, with 6 bases sitting between them. CDR3 size: 12 residues. DNA for the CDR3: TGTGCCAGCAGGAGGGTCTACAATGAGCAGTTCTTC. Translation: CASRRVYNEQFF.